This is a list of T cell receptor beta chains from one sample in a study of blood T cell repertoires in COVID-19. Produced via immunoSEQ multiplex PCR; TCRdb's table is partial and in-frame only. Among some 72,000 clones listed, approximately 80% were seen once. Sequencing used peripheral blood. Receptors originate from a man in his forties or fifties with COVID-19, enrolled during active disease. Each CDR3 is given with its conserved first and last residue. D genes are given only for firm matches. The size of a clone is reported for some rows only, either as once, few or many, or as a class for expanded clones.

clone size,CDR3 length,D gene,J gene,V gene,CDR3 DNA,CDR3 protein
NA,13,NA,TRBJ2-7,TRBV27,TGTGCCAGCAGCCCGGGACACTCCTACGAGCAGTACTTC,CASSPGHSYEQYF
NA,15,NA,TRBJ2-3,TRBV5-1,TGCGCCAGCAGCCTGACATGGGGCAGCGCAGATACGCAGTATTTT,CASSLTWGSADTQYF
NA,14,NA,TRBJ1-1,TRBV30,TGTGCCTGGAGTCTAACAGGGTTGTCGGGTGAAGCTTTCTTT,CAWSLTGLSGEAFF
NA,14,NA,TRBJ1-2,TRBV5-1,TGCGCCAGCAGCTTGGAGTCCGGGTTGAACGGCTACACCTTC,CASSLESGLNGYTF
NA,14,NA,TRBJ2-7,TRBV30,TGTGCCTGGAGTGTACGGGGTAGAACCTACGAGCAGTACTTC,CAWSVRGRTYEQYF
NA,15,TRBD1,TRBJ2-7,TRBV7-6,TGTGCCAGCAGCTTAGATGGGACAGATTTCTACGAGCAGTACTTC,CASSLDGTDFYEQYF
NA,16,TRBD1,TRBJ1-6,TRBV6-5,TGTGCCAGCAGTTCGCCGGGACAGGGGCATAATTCACCCCTCCACTTT,CASSSPGQGHNSPLHF
NA,15,NA,TRBJ2-2,TRBV19,TGTGCCAGTAGTTTAAACCTAGATATCGCCGGGGAGCTGTTTTTT,CASSLNLDIAGELFF
NA,14,TRBD2,TRBJ2-3,TRBV5-1,TGCGCCAGTGATAGCGGGAGGTTTCCAGATACGCAGTATTTT,CASDSGRFPDTQYF
NA,16,NA,TRBJ2-6,TRBV19,TGTGCCAGTAGTCTCAGGAGGCCCGCAGGGGCCAACGTCCTGACTTTC,CASSLRRPAGANVLTF
NA,14,NA,TRBJ2-7,TRBV18,TGTGCCAGCTCTTCCCGCGCTAGCCTCGACGAGCAGTACTTC,CASSSRASLDEQYF
NA,15,TRBD2,TRBJ2-1,TRBV7-6,TGTGCCAGCAGCCAGCTTAGCGGGAGTCCGGGTGAGCAGTTCTTC,CASSQLSGSPGEQFF
NA,15,TRBD1,TRBJ2-7,TRBV19,TGTGCCAGTAGCTCCGGGACAGGGGTGGTCGGGGAGCAGTACTTC,CASSSGTGVVGEQYF
NA,13,NA,TRBJ1-1,TRBV28,TGTGCCAGCAGGTTCCATGAACAGACTGAAGCTTTCTTT,CASRFHEQTEAFF
NA,15,NA,TRBJ2-2,TRBV5-8,TGTGCCAGCAGCTTGTCAGACTCGAACACCGGGGAGCTGTTTTTT,CASSLSDSNTGELFF
NA,15,NA,TRBJ2-1,TRBV29-1,TGCAGCGTTGGGCAGGGGAGAGGGTCCTACAATGAGCAGTTCTTC,CSVGQGRGSYNEQFF
NA,16,NA,TRBJ2-7,TRBV5-5,TGTGCCAGCAGCGGGAGCATCGGGACACCCTCCTACGAGCAGTACTTC,CASSGSIGTPSYEQYF
NA,12,NA,TRBJ1-3,TRBV28,TGTGCCAGCAGCTACAGGGGAAACACCATATATTTT,CASSYRGNTIYF
NA,12,TRBD1,TRBJ2-7,TRBV5-4,TGTGCCAGCAGTTCGCCGGGACAGGGTCTGTACTTC,CASSSPGQGLYF
NA,12,NA,TRBJ1-1,TRBV11-2,TGTGCCAGCAGCTTAGATCGGACTGAAGCTTTCTTT,CASSLDRTEAFF
NA,18,TRBD2,TRBJ2-7,TRBV5-4,TGTGCCAGCAGCTCCCCGGGACTAGCGGGAGGGAGCTCCTACGAGCAGTACTTC,CASSSPGLAGGSSYEQYF
NA,15,NA,TRBJ2-1,TRBV5-1,TGCGCCAGCAGCCCCCCCCAGGACTCCTACAATGAGCAGTTCTTC,CASSPPQDSYNEQFF
NA,15,NA,TRBJ2-1,TRBV18,TGTGCCAGCTCACCGTCTTCGGGGTGGTACAATGAGCAGTTCTTC,CASSPSSGWYNEQFF
NA,15,TRBD1,TRBJ1-2,TRBV6-4,TGTGCCAGCAGTGTTGAACAGGGGGCGGACTATGGCTACACCTTC,CASSVEQGADYGYTF
once,14,TRBD1,TRBJ2-7,TRBV5-1,TGCGCCAGCAGCCCGGACAGGGGGCAGGGCGAGCAGTACTTC,CASSPDRGQGEQYF
once,13,NA,TRBJ2-7,TRBV12-3/TRBV12-4,TGTGCCAGCAGACCGACTGGAGCTTACGAGCAGTACTTC,CASRPTGAYEQYF
NA,12,TRBD1,TRBJ2-3,TRBV30,TGTGCTTTCCGGGACAGGGCACATACGCAGTATTTT,CAFRDRAHTQYF